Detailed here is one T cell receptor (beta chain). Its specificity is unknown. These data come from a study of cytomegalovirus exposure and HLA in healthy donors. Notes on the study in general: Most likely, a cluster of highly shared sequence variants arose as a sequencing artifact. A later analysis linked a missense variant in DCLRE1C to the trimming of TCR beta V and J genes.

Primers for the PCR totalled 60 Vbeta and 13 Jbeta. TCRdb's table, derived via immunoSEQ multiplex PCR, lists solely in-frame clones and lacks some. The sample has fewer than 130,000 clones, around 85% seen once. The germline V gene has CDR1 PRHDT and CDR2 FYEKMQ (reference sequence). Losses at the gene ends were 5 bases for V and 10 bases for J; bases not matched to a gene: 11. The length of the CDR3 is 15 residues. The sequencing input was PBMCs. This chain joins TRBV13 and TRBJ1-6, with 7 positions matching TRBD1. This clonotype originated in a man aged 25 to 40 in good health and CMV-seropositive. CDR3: CASSPQRGPESPLHF. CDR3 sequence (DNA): TGTGCCAGCAGCCCTCAAAGGGGGCCGGAATCACCCCTCCACTTT.